The rows below give T cell receptor beta chains drawn from one sample of a study of early T cells in non-severe SARS-CoV-2 infection. TCRdb analysed the 5' RACE reads with MiXCR anew, one entry per CDR3 protein. The data show about 60,000 distinct CDR3 sequences, 20% to 25% seen once. The source was whole blood, collected at baseline. These receptors were taken from an adult who was a healthcare worker with PCR-confirmed SARS-CoV-2 infection or an uninfected control (not recorded which). The CDR3 runs from the conserved cysteine through the conserved F or W.

CDR3 protein	J gene	V gene
CASTPGLSYNEQFF	TRBJ2-1	TRBV2
CASSLGREGEQYF	TRBJ2-7	TRBV5-4
CASNLGGTGENF	TRBJ2-5	TRBV2
CAQGQGSYEQYF	TRBJ2-7	TRBV30
CASSEVNTEAFF	TRBJ1-1	TRBV10-2
CSARPRGEEKLFF	TRBJ1-4	TRBV20-1
CASGDQGGTEAFF	TRBJ1-1	TRBV12-5
CASSLRAGPDSTEAFF	TRBJ1-1	TRBV7-9
CASSLERINTGELFF	TRBJ2-2	TRBV7-2
CASSIGGTYNEQFF	TRBJ2-1	TRBV7-2
CASSQEVTRASGANVLTF	TRBJ2-6	TRBV4-1
CASSQGGDLRNIQYF	TRBJ2-4	TRBV4-1